This T cell receptor beta chain originates from a study of blood T cell repertoires in COVID-19. Whole-study context: Nucleic acid was either cDNA or gDNA, and it came from T cells, B-cell-depleted T cells, or PBMCs.

The table came from immunoSEQ multiplex PCR; TCRdb's copy has only in-frame clones and leaves some out. The data show about 190,000 clones, with about 80% seen just once and about 7.8% held by the top ten. CDR1 and CDR2 (germline): SGHTA, FQGNSA. This CDR3 is built from 15 residues. The ends lost 5 bases at V and 7 bases at J; junction bases unmatched: 8. This chain joins TRBV7-2 and TRBJ2-3; 11 nucleotides align to TRBD2. The sample consisted of peripheral blood. The receptor comes from a woman aged 55-70 years with COVID-19, enrolled during active disease. CDR3 nucleotide sequence: TGTGCCAGCAGCCCTACTAGCGGGAGTGGGAATACGCAGTATTTT. It encodes CASSPTSGSGNTQYF. Using reference TRBV7-2 and TRBJ2-3 for the parts outside the CDR3, the full variable domain is GAGVSQSPSNKVTEKGKDVELRCDPISGHTALYWYRQSLGQGLEFLIYFQGNSAPDKSGLPSDRFSAERTGGSVSTLTIQRTQQEDSAVYLCASSPTSGSGNTQYFGPGTRLTVL.